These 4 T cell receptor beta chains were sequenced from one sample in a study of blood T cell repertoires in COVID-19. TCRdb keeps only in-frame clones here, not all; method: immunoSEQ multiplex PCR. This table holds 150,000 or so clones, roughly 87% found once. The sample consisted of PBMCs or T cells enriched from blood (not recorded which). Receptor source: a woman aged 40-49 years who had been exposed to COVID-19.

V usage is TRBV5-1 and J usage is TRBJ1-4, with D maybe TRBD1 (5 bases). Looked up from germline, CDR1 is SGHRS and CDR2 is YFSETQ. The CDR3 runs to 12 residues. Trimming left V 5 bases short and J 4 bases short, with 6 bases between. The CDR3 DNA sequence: TGCGCCAGCAGAGGGGATAATGAAAAACTGTTTTTT. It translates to CASRGDNEKLFF.

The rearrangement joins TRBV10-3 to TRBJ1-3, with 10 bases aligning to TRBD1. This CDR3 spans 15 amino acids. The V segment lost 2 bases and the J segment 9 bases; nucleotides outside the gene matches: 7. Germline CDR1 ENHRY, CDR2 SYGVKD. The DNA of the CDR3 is TGTGCCATCAGTGAGCCGGGACAGGGGAGGACCACCATATATTTT. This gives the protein CAISEPGQGRTTIYF.

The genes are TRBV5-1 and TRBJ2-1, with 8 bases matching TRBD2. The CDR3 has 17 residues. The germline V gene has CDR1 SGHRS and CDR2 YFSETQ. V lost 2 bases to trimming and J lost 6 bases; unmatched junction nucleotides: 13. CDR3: CASSFRPPGLESNEQFF. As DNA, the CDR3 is TGCGCCAGCAGCTTCCGACCCCCGGGACTAGAAAGCAATGAGCAGTTCTTC.

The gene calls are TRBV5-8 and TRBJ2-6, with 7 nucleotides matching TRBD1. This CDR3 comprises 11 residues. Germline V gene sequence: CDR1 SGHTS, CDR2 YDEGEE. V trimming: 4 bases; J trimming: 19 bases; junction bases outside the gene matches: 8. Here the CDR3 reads CASSLIDRATF. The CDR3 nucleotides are TGTGCCAGCAGCCTGATCGACAGGGCAACTTTC. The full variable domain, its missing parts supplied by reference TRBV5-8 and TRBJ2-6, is EAGVTQSPTHLIKTRGQQATLRCSPISGHTSVYWYQQALGLGLQFLLWYDEGEERNRGNFPPRFSGRQFPNYSSELNVNALELEDSALYLCASSLIDRATFGAGSRLTVL.